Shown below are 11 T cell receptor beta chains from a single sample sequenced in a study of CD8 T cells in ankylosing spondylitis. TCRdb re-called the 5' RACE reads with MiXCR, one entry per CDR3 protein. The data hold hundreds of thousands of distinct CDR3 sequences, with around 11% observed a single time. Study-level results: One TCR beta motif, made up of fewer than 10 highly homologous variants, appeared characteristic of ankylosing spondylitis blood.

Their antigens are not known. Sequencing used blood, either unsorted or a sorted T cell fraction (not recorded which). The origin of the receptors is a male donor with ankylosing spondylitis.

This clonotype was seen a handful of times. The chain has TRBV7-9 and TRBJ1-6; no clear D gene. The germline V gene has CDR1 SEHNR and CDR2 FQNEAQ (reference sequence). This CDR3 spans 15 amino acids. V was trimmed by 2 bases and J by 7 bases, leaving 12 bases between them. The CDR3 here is CASSLSAEINSPLHF. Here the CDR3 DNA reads TGTGCCAGCAGCTTATCGGCGGAAATCAATTCACCCCTCCACTTT. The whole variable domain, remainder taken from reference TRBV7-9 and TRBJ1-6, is DTGVSQNPRHKITKRGQNVTFRCDPISEHNRLYWYRQTLGQGPEFLTYFQNEAQLEKSRLLSDRFSAERPKGSFSTLEIQRTEQGDSAMYLCASSLSAEINSPLHFGNGTRLTVT.

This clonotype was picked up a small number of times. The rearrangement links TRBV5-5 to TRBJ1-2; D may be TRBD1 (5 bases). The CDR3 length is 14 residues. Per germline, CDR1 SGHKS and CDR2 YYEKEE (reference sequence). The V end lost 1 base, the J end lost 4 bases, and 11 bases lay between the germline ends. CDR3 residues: CASSLYGDGYGYTF. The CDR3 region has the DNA TGTGCCAGCAGCTTGTACGGGGACGGCTATGGCTACACCTTC.

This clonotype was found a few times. The CDR3 loop reads CASSYATGVEAFF. The DNA for the CDR3 is TGTGCCAGCAGTTACGCGACAGGGGTTGAAGCTTTCTTT. The V gene is TRBV6-2 or TRBV6-3, the J gene TRBJ1-1, with 8 bases matching TRBD1. The germline CDR1 and CDR2 sequences are MNHEY and SVGEGT. This CDR3 has 13 residues. The junction had 3 bases not matched to a gene; V was cut back by 2 bases and J by 7 bases.

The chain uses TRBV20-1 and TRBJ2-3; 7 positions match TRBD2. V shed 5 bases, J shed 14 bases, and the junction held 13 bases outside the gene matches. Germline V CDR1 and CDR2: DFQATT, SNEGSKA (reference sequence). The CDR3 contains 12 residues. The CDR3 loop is CSAGDYRTPVYF. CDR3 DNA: TGCAGTGCTGGGGACTATCGAACCCCCGTGTATTTT.

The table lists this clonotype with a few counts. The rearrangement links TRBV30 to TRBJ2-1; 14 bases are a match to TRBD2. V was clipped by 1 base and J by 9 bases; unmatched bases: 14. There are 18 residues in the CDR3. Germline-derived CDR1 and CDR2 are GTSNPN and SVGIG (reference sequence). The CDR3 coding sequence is TGTGCCTGGAGTGGGAGACTAGCGGGGGGGTGGCCTTTTGGTGAGCAGTTCTTC. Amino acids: CAWSGRLAGGWPFGEQFF.

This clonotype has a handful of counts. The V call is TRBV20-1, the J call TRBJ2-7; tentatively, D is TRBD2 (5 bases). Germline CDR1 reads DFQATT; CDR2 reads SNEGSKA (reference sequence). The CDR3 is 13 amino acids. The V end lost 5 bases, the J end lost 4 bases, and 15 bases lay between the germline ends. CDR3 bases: TGCAGTGCTGCAAACGACTACCAATACGAGCAGTACTTC. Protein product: CSAANDYQYEQYF.

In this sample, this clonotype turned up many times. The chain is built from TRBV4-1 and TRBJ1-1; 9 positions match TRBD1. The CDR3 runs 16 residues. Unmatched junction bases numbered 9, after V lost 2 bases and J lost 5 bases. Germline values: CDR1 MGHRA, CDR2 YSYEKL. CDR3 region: CASSQMLGTGSTEAFF. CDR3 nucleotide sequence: TGCGCCAGCAGCCAAATGCTGGGGACAGGGAGTACTGAAGCTTTCTTT.

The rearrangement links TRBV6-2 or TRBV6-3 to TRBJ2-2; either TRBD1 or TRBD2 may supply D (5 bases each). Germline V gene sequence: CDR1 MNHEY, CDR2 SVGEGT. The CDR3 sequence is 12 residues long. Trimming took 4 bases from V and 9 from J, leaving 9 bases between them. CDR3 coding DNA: TGTGCCAGCAGTTCAGGGAGCCGGGAGCTGTTTTTT. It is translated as CASSSGSRELFF.

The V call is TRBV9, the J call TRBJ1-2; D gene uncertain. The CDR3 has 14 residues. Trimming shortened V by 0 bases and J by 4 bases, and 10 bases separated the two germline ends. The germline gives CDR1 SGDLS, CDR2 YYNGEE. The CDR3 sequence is CASSVGPRVYGYTF. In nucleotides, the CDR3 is TGTGCCAGCAGCGTAGGCCCAAGGGTCTATGGCTACACCTTC.

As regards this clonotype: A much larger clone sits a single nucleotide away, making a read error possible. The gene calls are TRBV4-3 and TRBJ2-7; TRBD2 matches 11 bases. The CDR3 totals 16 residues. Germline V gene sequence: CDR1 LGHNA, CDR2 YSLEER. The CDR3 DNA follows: TGCGCCAGAAGCCAAGGGAGACTAGCGGGGACTCGGGAGCAGTACTTC. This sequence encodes CARSQGRLAGTREQYF.

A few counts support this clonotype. The CDR3 region has the DNA TGTGCCAGCAGTTTACGGGGCCAACAGAACACTGAAGCTTTCTTT. It is translated as CASSLRGQQNTEAFF. The J gene is TRBJ1-1, the V gene TRBV12-3 or TRBV12-4, with D tentatively TRBD1 (5 bases). V was cut by 2 bases and J by 1 base, with 11 bases left in between. The CDR3 is made up of 15 amino acids.